This T cell receptor beta chain was captured by sequencing in a study of shared T cell receptors in the human thymus. The method was immunoSEQ multiplex PCR; TCRdb's version includes in-frame clones alone and lacks a portion of them. This table holds hundreds of thousands of clones, about 87% found once. On this clone itself: The junction and the germline gene differ at one end; a read error may be behind it. This same CDR3 is encoded by further DNA sequences in the sample.

Germline loops: CDR1 SNHLY, CDR2 FYNNEI. The CDR3 is 16 residues long. This sample also belongs to another study, concerning human thymus T cells. In that study: Thymus tissue was removed during corrective cardiac surgery. A high degree of thymic repertoire overlap among unrelated individuals was reported in related research.

The sequenced material came from thymocytes. The gene calls are TRBV2 and TRBJ1-2, with D possibly TRBD1 on 5 matching bases. The sequence came from a boy under three years old with a congenital heart defect. CDR3 nucleotide sequence: TGTGCCAGCAGCACATCCCCTAAGACAGCTAACTATGGCTACACTTTC. This encodes CASSTSPKTANYGYTF.